Listed here is a single TCR beta chain. Its specificity is not known. Method: immunoSEQ multiplex PCR; TCRdb's copy keeps in-frame clones and lacks some. The sample includes 220,000 or so clones, approximately 80% of them seen just once. This entry is derived from a study of cytomegalovirus exposure and HLA in healthy donors. Study summary: The roughly 130 validation repertoires used the same platform as the roughly 670 first-cohort repertoires, a later analysis reported.

Separation from the 666-subject first cohort characterized the roughly 120-subject validation cohort, to which the donors belonged. The CDR3 runs 13 residues. The V and J ends lost 2 bases and 6 bases respectively, with 8 bases between them. Germline lookup yields CDR1 KGHSH and CDR2 LQKENI. General study results and limits: It was 150 or so TCR beta chains that were listed as cytomegalovirus-associated. Clusters of TCRs from the first cohort tended to co-occur in the 100 to 150 validation repertoires (as a later analysis found).

The rearrangement uses TRBV18 and TRBJ1-5; D ambiguous. The sequencing input was PBMCs. The TCR sequence derives from a woman in her 30s in good health and CMV-seropositive. The CDR3: CASSPGVTQPQHF. CDR3 nucleotide sequence: TGTGCCAGCTCACCAGGGGTGACTCAGCCCCAGCATTTT.